These 24 T cell receptor beta chains were sequenced from one sample in a study of shared clonotypes between healthy human individuals. The assay was immunoSEQ multiplex PCR, and TCRdb's table has in-frame clones only and misses some. The sample carries over 2,000,000 clones, 90% to 95% recorded once. Naive CD8 isolation took CD45RO-negative cells positively selected for CCR7 and excluded terminally differentiated effector memory CD45RA+ cells. The sample comprised naive CD8+ T cells from PBMCs. These receptors were collected from a man aged 18-30 years in good health. Some clones in this sample may be carry-over from other donors' samples.

The chain employs TRBV9 and TRBJ2-7, with D perhaps being TRBD1 or TRBD2 (5 bases each). V lost 0 bases to trimming and J lost 6 bases, with 13 bases between them. Germline lookup yields CDR1 SGDLS and CDR2 YYNGEE. The CDR3 loop spans 14 amino acids. For the CDR3, the DNA is TGTGCCAGCAGCGTAGCCGGGGCTGCTTCCGAGCAGTACTTC. It codes for CASSVAGAASEQYF.

The rearrangement joins TRBV19 to TRBJ1-4, with D possibly matching TRBD1 (5 bases). Between the trimmed V and J ends, which lost 3 bases and 5 bases, there was a span of 13 bases. This CDR3 region has 15 residues. CDR1 and CDR2 from the germline V gene are LNHDA and SQIVND (reference sequence). The CDR3 DNA follows: TGTGCCAGTAGTATCAGGCGACAGATAAATGAAAAACTGTTTTTT. Protein: CASSIRRQINEKLFF.

Only one count was recorded for this clone. Distinct nucleotide sequences in the sample also encode this CDR3. V usage is TRBV27 and J usage is TRBJ1-1; no clear D. The CDR3 contains 14 residues. Germline V gene data show CDR1 as MNHEY and CDR2 as SMNVEV (reference sequence). Trimming removed 0 bases at V and 2 bases at J, with 7 bases between. CDR3 protein: CASSLSSTNTEAFF. The DNA for the CDR3 is TGTGCCAGCAGTTTATCCTCGACAAACACTGAAGCTTTCTTT.

The rearrangement joins TRBV2 to TRBJ2-7; the D gene is possibly TRBD2 (6 bases). The germline V gene encodes CDR1 SNHLY and CDR2 FYNNEI. Trimming removed 4 bases at V and 0 bases at J, with 25 bases between. This CDR3 spans 19 amino acids. CDR3: CASSVFEGPRGGDSYEQYF. DNA of the CDR3: TGTGCCAGCAGTGTCTTTGAGGGGCCGAGGGGAGGAGACTCCTACGAGCAGTACTTC.

As regards this clone: In the same sample, other DNA sequences code for this CDR3. This chain connects TRBV6-5 to TRBJ2-2; unclear D gene. Between the trimmed V and J ends, which lost 8 bases and 4 bases, there was a span of 5 bases. The CDR3 is 11 amino acids. Germline loops: CDR1 MNHEY, CDR2 SVGAGI. CDR3 region: CASRFTGELFF. The CDR3, as DNA: TGTGCCAGCCGCTTCACCGGGGAGCTGTTTTTT.

The chain links TRBV30 to TRBJ2-3; 8 positions agree with TRBD2. Trimming removed 0 bases from V and 2 bases from J; junction bases left unmatched: 4. CDR1 and CDR2 from the germline V gene are GTSNPN and SVGIG (reference sequence). This CDR3 region has 15 residues. The CDR3 loop reads CAWSVGGAYTDTQYF. The CDR3 nucleotides are TGTGCCTGGAGTGTCGGGGGGGCTTACACAGATACGCAGTATTTT.

The rearrangement joins TRBV28 to TRBJ1-5; a possible D gene is TRBD1 (5 bases). V gave up 6 bases and J gave up 5 bases, with 17 bases separating them. This CDR3 spans 15 amino acids. CDR1 is MDHEN, CDR2 SYDVKM, per germline. The CDR3 loop reads CASSSLSIRDQPQHF. CDR3 in DNA: TGTGCCAGCAGCTCACTGTCTATCAGGGATCAGCCCCAGCATTTT.

The V gene is TRBV5-1, the J gene TRBJ2-2, with TRBD1 matching 10 bases. Germline loops: CDR1 SGHRS, CDR2 YFSETQ. J was trimmed by 3 bases and V by 8 bases; bases with no gene match: 4. This CDR3 is built from 14 residues. The CDR3 loop reads CASTGTGDTGELFF. The CDR3 coding sequence is TGCGCCAGTACCGGGACAGGGGACACCGGGGAGCTGTTTTTT.

V and J are TRBV7-9 and TRBJ2-5; possibly TRBD1 or TRBD2 for D (5 bases each). The CDR3 has 13 amino acids. Germline V gene lookup returns CDR1 SEHNR and CDR2 FQNEAQ (reference sequence). Trimming pared 7 bases from V and 5 bases from J, leaving 14 bases between. CDR3 region: CASNSGPQETQYF. CDR3 DNA: TGTGCCAGCAACTCGGGACCCCAGGAGACCCAGTACTTC. The full variable domain, its missing parts supplied by reference TRBV7-9 and TRBJ2-5, is DTGVSQNPRHKITKRGQNVTFRCDPISEHNRLYWYRQTLGQGPEFLTYFQNEAQLEKSRLLSDRFSAERPKGSFSTLEIQRTEQGDSAMYLCASNSGPQETQYFGPGTRLLVL.

The chain is built from TRBV7-7 and TRBJ2-1, with D possibly TRBD1 on 6 matching bases. V lost 5 bases and J 0 bases, leaving 11 bases between the germline ends. This CDR3 has 15 amino acids. Germline lookup yields CDR1 SSHAT and CDR2 FNYEAQ (reference sequence). The CDR3 here is CASSPGAYSYNEQFF. The CDR3 nucleotides are TGTGCCAGCAGCCCAGGGGCTTACTCCTACAATGAGCAGTTCTTC. The whole variable domain, remainder taken from reference TRBV7-7 and TRBJ2-1, is GAGVSQSPRYKVTKRGQDVTLRCDPISSHATLYWYQQALGQGPEFLTYFNYEAQPDKSGLPSDRFSAERPEGSISTLTIQRTEQRDSAMYRCASSPGAYSYNEQFFGPGTRLTVL.

The chain is built from TRBV7-8 and TRBJ2-7, with TRBD1 as a possible D gene (5 bases). This CDR3 region has 13 residues. V dropped 5 bases and J dropped 4 bases, with 12 bases sitting between them. Germline assignment: CDR1 SGHVS and CDR2 FQNEAQ. Here the CDR3 DNA reads TGTGCCAGCAGCCCCCAGGGCCGATACGAGCAGTACTTC. Amino acid sequence: CASSPQGRYEQYF.

This sequence joins TRBV7-3 and TRBJ2-2, with 8 bases aligning to TRBD2. V lost 5 bases, J lost 7 bases, and 18 bases stayed unmatched. This CDR3 has 18 amino acids. Germline assignment: CDR1 SGHTA and CDR2 FQGTGA. CDR3 protein: CASSRYRGVAGKDGELFF. The CDR3 DNA sequence: TGTGCCAGCAGCCGATACCGGGGGGTAGCGGGAAAGGACGGGGAGCTGTTTTTT.

The rearrangement uses TRBV30 and TRBJ2-1; D tentatively fits TRBD1 or TRBD2 (5 bases each). The germline V and J ends were trimmed by 2 bases and 9 bases, with 8 bases remaining between them. Germline V gene data show CDR1 as GTSNPN and CDR2 as SVGIG (reference sequence). The CDR3 extends over 11 amino acids. This CDR3 is CAWSWGSEQFF. The DNA for the CDR3 is TGTGCCTGGAGTTGGGGGAGTGAGCAGTTCTTC.

The genes are TRBV6-5 and TRBJ1-1; D is perhaps TRBD1 (5 bases). There are 13 residues in the CDR3. The germline V gene encodes CDR1 MNHEY and CDR2 SVGAGI. The V gene lost 6 bases and the J gene lost 1 base, with 9 bases spanning the gap. The CDR3 protein is CASRIQENTEAFF. The CDR3 bases are TGTGCCAGCAGAATACAGGAGAACACTGAAGCTTTCTTT.

The chain is built from TRBV19 and TRBJ1-5; 7 bases match TRBD1. The length of the CDR3 is 21 residues. V was pared by 5 bases and J by 0 bases, with 22 bases of the junction left unmatched. CDR1 and CDR2 from the germline V gene are LNHDA and SQIVND (reference sequence). The CDR3 sequence: CASSPDLGQFPSLISNQPQHF. DNA for the CDR3: TGTGCCAGTAGTCCGGACCTGGGACAGTTCCCTTCGTTAATTAGCAATCAGCCCCAGCATTTT.

The chain joins TRBV7-9 to TRBJ1-4, with D perhaps matching TRBD1 (6 bases). Per the germline V gene, CDR1 is SEHNR and CDR2 is FQNEAQ (reference sequence). The CDR3 has 15 residues. V lost 4 bases to trimming and J lost 3 bases, with 12 bases between them. The CDR3 protein is CASSSQQGPNEKLFF. The CDR3 DNA reads as TGTGCCAGCAGCTCGCAACAGGGTCCTAATGAAAAACTGTTTTTT.

V usage is TRBV11-1 and J usage is TRBJ2-3, with 11 bases aligning to TRBD2. The trim removed 2 bases at V and 4 bases at J, leaving 2 bases unmatched. CDR1 is SGHAT, CDR2 FQDESV, per germline (reference sequence). CDR3 length: 15 residues. The CDR3, as DNA: TGTGCCAGCAGCTTATGGGGACTAGCGGCAGATACGCAGTATTTT. It codes for CASSLWGLAADTQYF. Combining the CDR3 with reference TRBV11-1 and TRBJ2-3 gives the whole variable domain EAEVAQSPRYKITEKSQAVAFWCDPISGHATLYWYRQILGQGPELLVQFQDESVVDDSQLPKDRFSAERLKGVDSTLKIQPAELGDSAMYLCASSLWGLAADTQYFGPGTRLTVL.

The J gene is TRBJ2-5, the V gene TRBV19; 8 nucleotides agree with TRBD2. After removal of 5 bases from V and 4 bases from J, the junction contained 9 bases not matched to a gene. CDR1 is LNHDA and CDR2 is SQIVND in the germline V gene (reference sequence). The CDR3 length is 15 residues. Written as DNA, the CDR3 is TGTGCCAGTAGTCCCTGGGCGGGAGGTGGAGAGACCCAGTACTTC. This sequence encodes CASSPWAGGGETQYF.

V is TRBV5-6 and J is TRBJ2-1, with TRBD2 as a possible D gene (5 bases). Trimming took off 4 bases at V and 8 bases at J, with 19 bases between the two ends. Germline V CDR1 and CDR2: SGHDT, YYEEEE. The CDR3 length is 15 residues. This CDR3 is CASSPPGPWRDEQFF. The CDR3 coding sequence is TGTGCCAGCAGCCCGCCCGGACCCTGGCGGGATGAGCAGTTCTTC. Combining the CDR3 with reference TRBV5-6 and TRBJ2-1 gives the whole variable domain DAGVTQSPTHLIKTRGQQVTLRCSPKSGHDTVSWYQQALGQGPQFIFQYYEEEERQRGNFPDRFSGHQFPNYSSELNVNALLLGDSALYLCASSPPGPWRDEQFFGPGTRLTVL.

The V gene is TRBV11-2, the J gene TRBJ2-3; D is tentatively TRBD1 or TRBD2 (5 bases each). V lost 10 bases to trimming and J lost 1 base, with 21 bases between them. Germline CDR1 and CDR2: SGHAT and FQNNGV. The CDR3 runs 16 residues. The CDR3 bases are TGTGCCAACGGGGCCCCCGCACTTCACGGCACAGATACGCAGTATTTT. This codes for CANGAPALHGTDTQYF.

The J gene is TRBJ2-1, the V gene TRBV27; 7 bases are a match to TRBD2. V shed 3 bases, J shed 5 bases, and the junction held 16 bases outside the gene matches. The CDR3 runs 18 residues. Germline values: CDR1 MNHEY, CDR2 SMNVEV (reference sequence). In nucleotides, the CDR3 is TGTGCCAGCAGTTTCGGAGGGCCTGGCGGGAGTACGCACAATGAGCAGTTCTTC. This gives the protein CASSFGGPGGSTHNEQFF.

The rearrangement links TRBV6-6 to TRBJ2-1; D call uncertain. V shed 5 bases and J shed 9 bases, with 11 bases lying between them. The CDR3 is 12 residues long. CDR1 is MNHNY, CDR2 SVGAGI, per germline (reference sequence). The CDR3 sequence is CASSPRSGEQFF. CDR3 DNA sequence: TGTGCCAGCAGTCCCCGGTCAGGTGAGCAGTTCTTC.

To note about this clone: The same CDR3 is also encoded by other DNA sequences in this sample. V usage is TRBV7-9 and J usage is TRBJ2-5; D not certain. Germline V gene sequence: CDR1 SEHNR, CDR2 FQNEAQ (reference sequence). The CDR3 has 12 amino acids. Trimming cost V 7 bases and J 4 bases, with 10 bases left between them. CDR3 loop: CASTKRGETQYF. CDR3 DNA sequence: TGTGCCAGCACTAAGCGTGGAGAGACCCAGTACTTC.

This chain connects TRBV30 to TRBJ2-7; D is perhaps TRBD2 (6 bases). The CDR3 runs to 14 residues. V was shortened by 0 bases and J by 3 bases, with 12 bases between the two germline ends. The germline V gene encodes CDR1 GTSNPN and CDR2 SVGIG (reference sequence). The CDR3 reads CAWSVRDSHYEQYF. Written as DNA, the CDR3 is TGTGCCTGGAGTGTAAGGGACTCGCACTACGAGCAGTACTTC.